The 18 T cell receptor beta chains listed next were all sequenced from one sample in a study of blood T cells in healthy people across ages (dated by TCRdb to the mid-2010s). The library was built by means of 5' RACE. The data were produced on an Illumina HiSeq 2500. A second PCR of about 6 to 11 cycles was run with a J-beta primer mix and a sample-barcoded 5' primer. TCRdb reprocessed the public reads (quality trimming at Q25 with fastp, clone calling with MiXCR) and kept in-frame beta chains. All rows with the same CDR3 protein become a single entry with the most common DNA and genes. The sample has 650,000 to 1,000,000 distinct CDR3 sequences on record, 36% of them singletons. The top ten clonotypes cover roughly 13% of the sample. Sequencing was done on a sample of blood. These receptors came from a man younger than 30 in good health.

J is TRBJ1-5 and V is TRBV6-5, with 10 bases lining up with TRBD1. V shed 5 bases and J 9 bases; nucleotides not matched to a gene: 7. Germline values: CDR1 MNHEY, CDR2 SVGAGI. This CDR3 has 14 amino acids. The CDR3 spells CASSRTGGSLPQHF. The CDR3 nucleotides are TGTGCCAGCAGTCGGACAGGGGGTTCTCTGCCCCAGCATTTT.

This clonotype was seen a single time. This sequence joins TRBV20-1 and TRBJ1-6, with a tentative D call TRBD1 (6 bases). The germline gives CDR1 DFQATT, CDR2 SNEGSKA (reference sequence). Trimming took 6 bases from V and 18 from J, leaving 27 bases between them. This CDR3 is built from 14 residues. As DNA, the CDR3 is TGCAGTGCCAGGGTGGGGGCATCGTTCTCACCTCCCCACTTT. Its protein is CSARVGASFSPPHF.

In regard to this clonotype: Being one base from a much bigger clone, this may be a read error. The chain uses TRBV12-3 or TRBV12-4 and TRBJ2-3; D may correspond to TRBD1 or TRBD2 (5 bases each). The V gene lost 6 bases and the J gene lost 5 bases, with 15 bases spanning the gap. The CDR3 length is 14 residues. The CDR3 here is CASSPAGRKDTQYF. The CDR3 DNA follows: TGTGCCAGCAGCCCGGCAGGGAGAAAAGATACGCAGTATTTT.

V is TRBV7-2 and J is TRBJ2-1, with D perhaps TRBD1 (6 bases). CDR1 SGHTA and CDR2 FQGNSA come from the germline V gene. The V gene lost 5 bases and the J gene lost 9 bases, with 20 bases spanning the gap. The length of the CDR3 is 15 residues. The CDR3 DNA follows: TGTGCCAGCAGCACCACTGCCCCACAGGGATCTGAGCAGTTCTTC. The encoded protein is CASSTTAPQGSEQFF.

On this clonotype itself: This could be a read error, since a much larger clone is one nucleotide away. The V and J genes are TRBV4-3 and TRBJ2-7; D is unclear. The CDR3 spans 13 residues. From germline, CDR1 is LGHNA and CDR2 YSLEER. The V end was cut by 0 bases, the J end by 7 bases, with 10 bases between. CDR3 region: CASSQDLVSEQYF. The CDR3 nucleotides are TGCGCCAGCAGCCAAGATCTGGTTTCTGAGCAGTACTTC.

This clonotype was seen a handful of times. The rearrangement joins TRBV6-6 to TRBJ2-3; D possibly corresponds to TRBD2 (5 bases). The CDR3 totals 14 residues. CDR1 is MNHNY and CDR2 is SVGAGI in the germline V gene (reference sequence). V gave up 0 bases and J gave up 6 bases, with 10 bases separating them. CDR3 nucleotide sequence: TGTGCCAGCAGTTACTCAAATAGGGAGGATACGCAGTATTTT. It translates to CASSYSNREDTQYF.

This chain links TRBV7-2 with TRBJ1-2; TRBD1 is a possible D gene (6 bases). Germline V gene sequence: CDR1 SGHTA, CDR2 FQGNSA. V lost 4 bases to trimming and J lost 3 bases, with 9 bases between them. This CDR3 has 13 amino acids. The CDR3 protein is CASSSQGYYGYTF. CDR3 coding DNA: TGTGCCAGCAGCTCTCAGGGGTACTATGGCTACACCTTC.

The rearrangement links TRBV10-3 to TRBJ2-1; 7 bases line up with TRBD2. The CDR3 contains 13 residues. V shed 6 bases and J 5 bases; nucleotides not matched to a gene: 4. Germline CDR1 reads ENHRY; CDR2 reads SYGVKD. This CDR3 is CAIRTSGDNEQFF. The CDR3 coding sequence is TGTGCCATCAGAACAAGCGGGGACAATGAGCAGTTCTTC.

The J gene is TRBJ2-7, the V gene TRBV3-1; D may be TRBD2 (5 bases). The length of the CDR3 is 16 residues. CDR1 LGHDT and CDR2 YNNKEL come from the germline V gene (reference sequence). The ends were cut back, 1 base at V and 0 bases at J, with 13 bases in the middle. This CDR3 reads CASSQGYEGYSYEQYF. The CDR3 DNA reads TGTGCCAGCAGCCAAGGTTACGAGGGTTACTCCTACGAGCAGTACTTC.

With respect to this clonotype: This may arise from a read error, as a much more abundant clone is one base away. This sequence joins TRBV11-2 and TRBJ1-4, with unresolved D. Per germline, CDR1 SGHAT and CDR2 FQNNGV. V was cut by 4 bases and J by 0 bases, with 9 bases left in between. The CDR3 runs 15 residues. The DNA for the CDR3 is TGTGCCAGCAGCTCCGTCGGGACAACTAATGAAAAACTGTTTTTT. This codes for CASSSVGTTNEKLFF.

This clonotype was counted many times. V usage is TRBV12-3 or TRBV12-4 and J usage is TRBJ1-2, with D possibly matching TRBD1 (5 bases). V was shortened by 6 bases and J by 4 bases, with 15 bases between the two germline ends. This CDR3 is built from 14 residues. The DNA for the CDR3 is TGTGCCAGCAGCCTCTCGGGGCCTATCTATGGCTACACCTTC. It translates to CASSLSGPIYGYTF.

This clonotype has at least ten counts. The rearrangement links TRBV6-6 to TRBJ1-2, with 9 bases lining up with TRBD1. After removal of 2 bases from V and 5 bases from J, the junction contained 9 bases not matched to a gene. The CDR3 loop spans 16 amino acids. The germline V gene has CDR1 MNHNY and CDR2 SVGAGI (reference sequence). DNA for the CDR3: TGTGCCAGCAGTTACCCGGTAGACAGGGGGAGGTATGGCTACACCTTC. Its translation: CASSYPVDRGRYGYTF.

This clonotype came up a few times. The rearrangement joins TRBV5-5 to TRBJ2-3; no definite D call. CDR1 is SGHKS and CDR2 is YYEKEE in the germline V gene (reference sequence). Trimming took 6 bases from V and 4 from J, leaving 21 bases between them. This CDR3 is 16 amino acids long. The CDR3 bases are TGTGCCAGCACCCCCGAGGATGTTAGGAGCTCAGATACGCAGTATTTT. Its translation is CASTPEDVRSSDTQYF.

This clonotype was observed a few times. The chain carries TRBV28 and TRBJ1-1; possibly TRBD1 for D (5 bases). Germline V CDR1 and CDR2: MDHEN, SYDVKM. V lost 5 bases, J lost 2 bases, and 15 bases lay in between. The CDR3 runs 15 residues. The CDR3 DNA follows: TGTGCCAGCAGTCTCCCCGGGACGGCTAACACTGAAGCTTTCTTT. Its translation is CASSLPGTANTEAFF.

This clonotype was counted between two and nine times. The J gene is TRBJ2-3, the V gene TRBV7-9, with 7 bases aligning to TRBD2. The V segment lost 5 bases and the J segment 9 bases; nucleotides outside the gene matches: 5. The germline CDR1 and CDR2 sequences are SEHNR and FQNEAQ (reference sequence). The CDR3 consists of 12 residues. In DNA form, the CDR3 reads TGTGCCAGCAGCAGGGACTACCAAACGCAGTATTTT. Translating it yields CASSRDYQTQYF.

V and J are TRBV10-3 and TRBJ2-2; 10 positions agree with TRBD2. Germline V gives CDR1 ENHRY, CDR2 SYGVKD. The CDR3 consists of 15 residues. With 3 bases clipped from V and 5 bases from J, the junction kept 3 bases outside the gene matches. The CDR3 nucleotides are TGTGCCATCAGTGACAGCGGGGGGGGGACCGGGGAGCTGTTTTTT. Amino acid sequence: CAISDSGGGTGELFF.

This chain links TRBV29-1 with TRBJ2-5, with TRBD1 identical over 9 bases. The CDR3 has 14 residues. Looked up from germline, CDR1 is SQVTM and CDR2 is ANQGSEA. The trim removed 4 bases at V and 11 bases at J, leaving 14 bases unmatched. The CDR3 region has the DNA TGCAGCGTTGTAAGGGACAGGGCTGGGAATGAGCAGTACTTC. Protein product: CSVVRDRAGNEQYF.

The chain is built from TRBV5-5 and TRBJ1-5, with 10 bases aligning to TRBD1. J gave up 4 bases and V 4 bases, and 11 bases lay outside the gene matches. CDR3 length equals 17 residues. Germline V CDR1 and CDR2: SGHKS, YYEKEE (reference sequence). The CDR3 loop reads CASSRNPGTGVNQPQHF. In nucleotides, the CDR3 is TGTGCCAGCAGCCGTAACCCAGGGACAGGGGTTAATCAGCCCCAGCATTTT.